The rows below give T cell receptor delta chains drawn from one sample of a study of gamma-delta T cells after stem cell transplantation. TCRdb redid the clone calls on the RT-PCR reads with CATT. The table has 2,000 to 3,000 delta-chain clones, over 2.5% seen once. Specimen: gamma-delta T cells. Every receptor here comes from a human donor. It is not recorded whose cells these are; they may come from a transplant donor. The CDR3 runs from the conserved cysteine through the conserved F or W. D genes are given only for firm matches. Expanded clones are given a class, and other clones once, few, many or no size at all.

TRDV2	TRDJ1	TRDD3	medium-sized	CACDTVLGDTPTDKLIF	TGTGCCTGTGACACCGTTCTGGGGGATACCCCCACCGATAAACTCATCTTT
TRDV2	TRDJ3	TRDD3	NA	CACDTTSGGYALSWDTRQMFF	TGTGCCTGTGACACGACCAGTGGGGGATACGCGCTATCCTGGGACACCCGACAGATGTTTTTC
TRDV2	TRDJ1	TRDD3	large	CACDLLGDNTGSSTDKLIF	TGTGCCTGTGACCTACTGGGGGATAATACTGGGTCGAGCACCGATAAACTCATCTTT
TRDV2	TRDJ1	TRDD3	NA	CACDTISATTGDGGYAMSDKLIF	TGTGCCTGTGACACTATCTCCGCCACCACGGGAGATGGGGGATACGCAATGTCCGATAAACTCATCTTT
TRDV2	TRDJ3	TRDD3	medium-sized	CACDTGGPSSWDTRQMFF	TGTGCCTGTGACACTGGGGGACCAAGCTCCTGGGACACCCGACAGATGTTTTTC
TRDV2	TRDJ1	TRDD3	large	CACDTVDPGIIGPKLIF	TGTGCCTGTGACACCGTGGACCCGGGGATAATTGGGCCTAAACTCATCTTT
TRDV2	TRDJ1	NA	few	CACDTLGSPYTDKLIF	TGTGCCTGTGACACCCTGGGGTCCCCCTACACCGATAAACTCATCTTT
TRDV2	TRDJ3	NA	few	CACDTGMGSVDTRQMFF	TGTGCCTGTGACACCGGAATGGGGTCGGTGGACACCCGACAGATGTTTTTC
TRDV2	TRDJ3	TRDD3	NA	CACDTGALGDTSWDTRQMFF	TGTGCCTGTGACACCGGAGCACTGGGGGATACCTCCTGGGACACCCGACAGATGTTTTTC
TRDV2	TRDJ3	TRDD3	NA	CACDTVLGDTAISWDTRQMFF	TGTGCCTGTGACACCGTACTGGGGGATACCGCGATATCCTGGGACACCCGACAGATGTTTTTC
TRDV1	TRDJ1	NA	few	CALGELVLGNYVGDTDKLIF	TGTGCTCTTGGGGAACTAGTCTTGGGAAACTACGTGGGGGACACCGATAAACTCATCTTT
TRDV2	TRDJ1	TRDD3	medium-sized	CACEELGDVTTDKLIF	TGTGCCTGTGAAGAGTTGGGGGACGTTACAACCGATAAACTCATCTTT
TRDV2	TRDJ1	NA	few	CACDRLGGEYTDKLIF	TGTGCCTGTGACAGATTGGGGGGAGAGTACACCGATAAACTCATCTTT
TRDV2	TRDJ1	TRDD3	few	CACDTVARVLGAPTDKLIF	TGTGCCTGTGACACCGTGGCGAGGGTACTGGGGGCCCCCACCGATAAACTCATCTTT
TRDV2	TRDJ2	TRDD3	few	CACDRLGDTRLTAQLFF	TGTGCCTGTGACAGGCTGGGGGATACGCGGCTGACGGCACAACTCTTCTTT
TRDV2	TRDJ1	TRDD3	NA	CACDTVLGDTSYTDKLIF	TGTGCCTGTGACACCGTACTGGGGGATACGTCGTACACCGATAAACTCATCTTT
TRDV2	TRDJ3	TRDD3	NA	CACDITGGRSSWDTRQMFF	TGTGCCTGTGACATTACTGGGGGTCGTAGCTCCTGGGACACCCGACAGATGTTTTTC
TRDV2	TRDJ1	NA	few	CACDPLAPNTDKLIF	TGTGCCTGTGACCCTCTGGCGCCCAACACCGATAAGCTCATCTTT
TRDV2	TRDJ1	NA	medium-sized	CACDTLLTGRHTDKLIF	TGTGCCTGTGACACACTGCTTACTGGGCGGCACACCGATAAACTCATCTTT